Listed here are 5 T cell receptor beta chains from one sample, sequenced in a study of CD8 T cells in ankylosing spondylitis. Findings and limits, study-wide: Seemingly distinctive of ankylosing spondylitis blood was a TCR beta motif formed by eight highly homologous variants.

Antigens for these TCRs are unknown. MiXCR, run by TCRdb on the 5' RACE reads, gives a single entry per CDR3 protein. This sample has a few hundred thousand distinct CDR3 sequences; approximately 20% occur once, and the top ten carry about 15%. The specimen was blood, either unsorted or a sorted T cell fraction (not recorded which). These receptors came from a male donor with ankylosing spondylitis.

The chain is built from TRBV5-1 and TRBJ1-1; 9 bases align to TRBD1. The germline gives CDR1 SGHRS, CDR2 YFSETQ. CDR3 length equals 14 residues. V dropped 2 bases and J dropped 4; count of bases not matched to a gene: 3. The CDR3, as DNA: TGCGCCAGCAGCTTTACAGGGGGCGGCACTGAAGCTTTCTTT. It encodes CASSFTGGGTEAFF.

The gene calls are TRBV4-2 and TRBJ1-5; D uncertain. V lost 0 bases and J 6 bases, leaving 12 bases between the germline ends. The CDR3 has 15 residues. Germline V gene sequence: CDR1 LGHNA, CDR2 YNFKEQ. CDR3 residues: CASSQDHGEGQPQHF. Written as DNA, the CDR3 is TGTGCCAGCAGCCAAGATCATGGCGAGGGTCAGCCCCAGCATTTT.

In this sample, this clonotype turned up a few times. The rearrangement links TRBV12-3 or TRBV12-4 to TRBJ2-2; D gene ambiguous. The germline V and J ends were trimmed by 6 bases and 0 bases, with 14 bases remaining between them. This CDR3 spans 16 amino acids. The CDR3 is CASSLQPFSNTGELFF. In DNA form, the CDR3 reads TGTGCCAGCAGCCTCCAGCCATTCTCGAACACCGGGGAGCTGTTTTTT.

This clonotype was counted only a few times. The chain employs TRBV5-1 and TRBJ2-3; 11 nucleotides match TRBD2. There are 17 residues in the CDR3. In germline, CDR1 is SGHRS, CDR2 YFSETQ. V was clipped by 4 bases and J by 2 bases; unmatched bases: 9. The CDR3 loop is CASSVRGLADNTDTQYF. DNA of the CDR3: TGCGCCAGCAGCGTTAGGGGACTAGCGGACAACACAGATACGCAGTATTTT.

The chain has TRBV14 and TRBJ2-5; 10 bases are shared with TRBD2. CDR3 size: 18 residues. V trimming: 4 bases; J trimming: 6 bases; junction bases outside the gene matches: 17. The germline V gene encodes CDR1 SGHDN and CDR2 FVKESK. CDR3 bases: TGTGCCAGCAGCCGACTCGCGAGGGCTAGCGGGAGTTATAAGACCCAGTACTTC. It encodes CASSRLARASGSYKTQYF.